The source of this TCR beta chain is a study of T cells in Graves' hyperthyroidism and ophthalmopathy. The diagnostic basis comprised clinical symptoms, serum thyroxine and TRAb, thyroid ultrasound and orbital computed tomography. RNA transcripts were the template for amplifying TCR beta CDR3 regions. In the first-round RT-PCR of the TCR CDR3, the HTBI primer set was used. TCRdb re-derived calls from the multiplex PCR reads in MiXCR, one entry per CDR3 protein. The table includes 250,000 to 300,000 distinct CDR3 sequences, about an eighth detected once. This clonotype was detected many times. Its specificity is unknown. The germline V gene encodes CDR1 SGHTA and CDR2 FQGNSA. V lost 2 bases and J 4 bases, leaving 12 bases between the germline ends. The CDR3 contains 14 residues. Study-wide findings and caveats: Before onset, by a median of around six months, the model predicted ophthalmopathy. Most thyroid clonotypes with frequency above 0.001 were detected in blood.

The source material was blood. The chain uses TRBV7-2 and TRBJ2-7; no clear D gene. This clonotype originated in a woman in her twenties or thirties with Graves' hyperthyroidism that later progressed to Graves' ophthalmopathy. As DNA, the CDR3 is TGTGCCAGCAGCTTAACACGGCCCCCATACGAGCAGTACTTC. This gives the protein CASSLTRPPYEQYF. The full variable domain, completed using reference TRBV7-2 and TRBJ2-7, is GAGVSQSPSNKVTEKGKDVELRCDPISGHTALYWYRQSLGQGLEFLIYFQGNSAPDKSGLPSDRFSAERTGGSVSTLTIQRTQQEDSAVYLCASSLTRPPYEQYFGPGTRLTVT.